The entry below describes one T cell receptor beta chain. Its antigen is undetermined. The read terminates 3 residues before the CDR3 end, so the remaining end is supplied by the germline J gene. Germline V gene sequence: CDR1 GTSNPN, CDR2 SVGIG (reference sequence). The CDR3 loop spans 14 amino acids. Unmatched junction bases numbered 9, after V lost 4 bases and J lost 7 bases. Assay: immunoSEQ multiplex PCR; the TCRdb copy retains only in-frame clones and omits some. Recorded for this sample: about 44,000 clones. The data stem from a study of T cells in women clearing cervical HPV infection. For the study at large: Controls gave blood once infection was undetectable; cases at lesion identification. HLA type stays a possible confounder, typing being limited. Study results and limitations: Repertoire richness, not evenness, was significantly elevated in CIN3+ cases versus controls. Cases and controls were distinguished at AUC around 0.8 by richness and V genes.

The sample consisted of blood buffy coat. This chain connects TRBV30 to TRBJ1-1, with 10 bases that match TRBD1. The sequence was collected from a woman between 18 and 70 years old with a cervical HPV16 infection that either progressed to CIN3+ or cleared (not recorded which). The sequenced CDR3 bases are TGTGCCTGGATAAGACAGGGGGCGCTGAGTGAA. Translating it yields CAWIRQGALSE. The CDR3 as a whole reads CAWIRQGALSEAFF.